The clone carrying this T cell receptor beta chain was recorded a few times. The antigen remains undetermined. Next came a second PCR, run for about 6 to 11 cycles, which used a sample-barcoded 5' primer along with a J-beta primer mix. TCRdb called the 5' RACE reads again in MiXCR, with one record for every CDR3 protein. The data show around 2 million distinct CDR3 sequences, about two fifths seen once. This specimen comes from a study of blood T cells in healthy people across ages. Study-wide results and limits: Fewer expanded clones and more diversity marked long-lived versus aged donors.

Deletions cut 6 bases from V and 6 bases from J, with 14 bases between. The CDR3 covers 13 residues. The germline gives CDR1 MNHEY, CDR2 SVGEGT. The TCR comes from a human donor in good health. The sample taken for sequencing was blood. The genes are TRBV6-2 or TRBV6-3 and TRBJ1-2; D ambiguous. The CDR3 DNA sequence: TGTGCCAGCAGAACCGAGCCTCTTAATGGCTACACCTTC. Translating it yields CASRTEPLNGYTF.